Below, one T cell receptor beta chain is given with its context. V gave up 6 bases and J gave up 3 bases; unmatched junction bases: 7. Germline lookup yields CDR1 MNHEY and CDR2 SMNVEV (reference sequence). This CDR3 has 14 residues. Per the authors' pipeline: Reference gene primers were amplified, and this amplification served to estimate nucleated cell counts. Sequencing used immunoSEQ multiplex PCR; TCRdb keeps in-frame clones, though not all of them. That table supplies the V and J calls and clone size; D and trimming were determined from the DNA. The data show over 45,000 clones, with approximately 84% seen just once and about 4.2% held by the top ten. These data originate in a study of blood T cell repertoires in COVID-19. Study-level background: Sites in the United States, Italy and Spain provided acute and convalescent COVID-19 samples. Nucleic acid was either cDNA or gDNA, and it came from T cells, B-cell-depleted T cells, or PBMCs.

This sequence was found in a man over 45 with active COVID-19. V usage is TRBV27 and J usage is TRBJ2-7, with 8 bases identical to TRBD2. Material: peripheral blood. CDR3 DNA sequence: TGTGCCAGCAGAGCAACTAGCGGAAACTACGAGCAGTACTTC. Translating gives CASRATSGNYEQYF.